These T cell receptor beta chains were read from a single sample in a study of T-cell reconstitution after alpha-beta-depleted transplantation in children. TCRdb passed the PCR reads through MiXCR, listing each CDR3 protein once. Of some 500,000 distinct CDR3 sequences in the sample, around 20% were seen once. Here the sequenced sample was PBMCs from the stem cell graft donor, taken from the stem cell graft. The source of these receptors is a human donor who donated a stem cell graft to a child with acute lymphoblastic leukemia. Both conserved end residues are part of each CDR3. A D gene is named only where the DNA matches it firmly. Some rows have no size entry. The others give once, few or many, or a class for an expanded clone.

TRBD1	few	TRBV15	TRBJ2-1	TGTGCCACCAGCCCAGTGGTGGCAGGGGGTAATGAGCAGTTCTTC	CATSPVVAGGNEQFF
TRBD2	few	TRBV12-3/TRBV12-4	TRBJ2-2	TGTGCCAGCAGCGTAGCGGGGGCGAACACCGGGGAGCTGTTTTTT	CASSVAGANTGELFF
TRBD1	.	TRBV6-1	TRBJ2-1	TGTGCCTCCACGACCTTCCGGGACAGAATGTACAATGAGCAGTTCTTC	CASTTFRDRMYNEQFF
TRBD2	few	TRBV20-1	TRBJ2-1	TGCAGTGCTCCGAGGGGGACTAGGGTGGGTGAGCAGTTCTTC	CSAPRGTRVGEQFF
.	few	TRBV27	TRBJ1-2	TGTGCCAGCAGCCAAGGACAGAAAATGGTCTATGGCTACACCTTC	CASSQGQKMVYGYTF
TRBD2	.	TRBV4-2	TRBJ2-1	TGTGCCAGCAGCCGCGGGACTAGCGCACACTCCTACAATGAGCAGTTCTTC	CASSRGTSAHSYNEQFF
TRBD2	.	TRBV29-1	TRBJ2-1	TGCAGGGGAGGGAACGGGAGGCGGGGTGAGCAGTTCTTC	CRGGNGRRGEQFF
TRBD1	.	TRBV7-9	TRBJ2-5	TGTGCCAGCAGCTGGCCGGGACAGGGTATCGGAAAGACCCAGTACTTC	CASSWPGQGIGKTQYF
TRBD2	few	TRBV29-1	TRBJ2-3	TGCAGCGTGGTCCTCATGAGCGGGAGGAGAGATACGCAGTATTTT	CSVVLMSGRRDTQYF
TRBD1	.	TRBV6-5	TRBJ2-7	TGTGCCAGCAGTTACTCGAAGGACAGGGGGTACGAGCAGTACTTC	CASSYSKDRGYEQYF
.	many	TRBV15	TRBJ2-5	TGTGCCACCAGCAGAGATCGTGGGGAGACCCAGTACTTC	CATSRDRGETQYF
.	.	TRBV6-2/TRBV6-3	TRBJ1-5	TGTGCCAGCAGTTACGAGGTATTCGTTGGGACGACAAATCAGCCCCAGCATTTT	CASSYEVFVGTTNQPQHF
.	few	TRBV7-9	TRBJ2-1	TGTGCCAGCAGCTCCCAGACTCGTGATGAGCAGTTCTTC	CASSSQTRDEQFF
TRBD1	few	TRBV12-3/TRBV12-4	TRBJ1-5	TGTGCCAGCAGACGACAGGGTCTTCAGCCCCAGCATTTT	CASRRQGLQPQHF
.	.	TRBV4-1	TRBJ2-7	TGCGCCAGCAGCCTAGACCCGAGATACGAGCAGTACTTC	CASSLDPRYEQYF
.	few	TRBV20-1	TRBJ1-2	TGCAGTGCTAGAAATTGGGACGTCTATGGCTACACCTTC	CSARNWDVYGYTF
.	.	TRBV7-9	TRBJ2-1	TGTGCCAGCAGCCCGGGACCAGAATACAATGAGCAGTTCTTC	CASSPGPEYNEQFF
.	.	TRBV12-5	TRBJ1-4	TGTGCTAGTGGTTTGGCAAAGGGGGATCTTTTACCAACTAATGAAAAACTGTTTTTT	CASGLAKGDLLPTNEKLFF
.	few	TRBV29-1	TRBJ1-4	TGCAGCGGCTGGACTAACGAAAAACTGTTTTTT	CSGWTNEKLFF
TRBD2	.	TRBV27	TRBJ2-1	TGTGCCAGCACCCCGTCGGCTAGCGGGAGGACCCAGCAGTTCTTC	CASTPSASGRTQQFF
.	.	TRBV7-9	TRBJ2-1	TGTGCCAGCAGCTCGTACCGGGACACCGGCATAGAGCAGTTCTTC	CASSSYRDTGIEQFF
.	few	TRBV3-1	TRBJ2-5	TGTGCCAGCAGCCAAGTAACCGGGACCCAGTACTTC	CASSQVTGTQYF
TRBD1	few	TRBV4-2	TRBJ1-1	TGTGCCAGCAGCCTCTGGGGTGGAGGGGGCACCGAAGCTTTCTTT	CASSLWGGGGTEAFF
.	.	TRBV20-1	TRBJ2-2	TGCAGTGCCGGGAAGGAGAACACCGGGGAGCTGTTTTTT	CSAGKENTGELFF
.	.	TRBV27	TRBJ2-7	TGTGCCAGCAGTTTATCGACCCCCTGGGAGCAGTACTTC	CASSLSTPWEQYF
.	.	TRBV2	TRBJ1-5	TGTGCCAGCAGGGGGGAGGGTTGGCAGCCCCAGCATTTT	CASRGEGWQPQHF
.	.	TRBV6-1	TRBJ2-5	TGTGCCAGCAGTACCACCATGACCGGCCAAGAGACCCAGTACTTC	CASSTTMTGQETQYF
TRBD2	.	TRBV3-1	TRBJ2-5	TGTGCCAGCAGCCCCCGACTAGCCGAAGAGACCCAGTACTTC	CASSPRLAEETQYF
TRBD2	few	TRBV29-1	TRBJ2-2	TGCAGCGTTTCTAGCGGGAGGGCCAAGACGAACACCGGGGAGCTGTTTTTT	CSVSSGRAKTNTGELFF
.	few	TRBV10-3	TRBJ1-1	TGTGCCATCAGTGAACTGGGCAGAATGAACACTGAAGCTTTCTTT	CAISELGRMNTEAFF
.	.	TRBV7-9	TRBJ2-1	TGTGCCAGCAGCGAGACCCCGAGTTCCTACAATGAGCAGTTCTTC	CASSETPSSYNEQFF